These T cell receptor beta chains were read from a single sample in a study of blood T cell repertoires in COVID-19. TCRdb's copy holds only in-frame clones and misses some; the assay was immunoSEQ multiplex PCR. The data show approximately 390,000 clones, about 90% seen once. Sequencing was performed on peripheral blood. The receptors stem from an older woman with COVID-19, enrolled during active disease. The CDR3 runs from the conserved cysteine through the conserved F or W. D genes are given only for firm matches. Clone size is given for some rows only: seen once, a few or many times, or a class if the clone is expanded.

size: -; D: TRBD1; V: TRBV5-1; J: TRBJ1-5; DNA: TGCGCCAGCAGCTGGGGACAGGGATTAAATCAGCCCCAGCATTTT; CDR3: CASSWGQGLNQPQHF
size: once; D: -; V: TRBV5-1; J: TRBJ2-6; DNA: TGCGCCAGCAGCGGAGACGTTTCTGGGGCCAACGTCCTGACTTTC; CDR3: CASSGDVSGANVLTF
size: -; D: -; V: TRBV29-1; J: TRBJ2-5; DNA: TGCAGCGGATGGGTTGCGGGGAAAGAGACCCAGTACTTC; CDR3: CSGWVAGKETQYF
size: -; D: TRBD1; V: TRBV28; J: TRBJ1-2; DNA: TGTGCCAGCAGCCTCTCGGGACAGAGATATGGCTACACCTTC; CDR3: CASSLSGQRYGYTF
size: -; D: -; V: TRBV19; J: TRBJ1-6; DNA: TGTGCCAGTACCCAACAGGGTTATAATTCACCCCTCCACTTT; CDR3: CASTQQGYNSPLHF
size: -; D: -; V: TRBV19; J: TRBJ1-2; DNA: TGTGCCAGTTCGAGACAGGCTTCTAACTATGGCTACACCTTC; CDR3: CASSRQASNYGYTF
size: -; D: -; V: TRBV14; J: TRBJ1-3; DNA: TGTGCCAGCAGCCGCTTAGGGACATCTGGAAACACCATATATTTT; CDR3: CASSRLGTSGNTIYF
size: once; D: -; V: TRBV19; J: TRBJ1-1; DNA: TGTGCCAGTAGGGTCCCGGGGGGCGGAAGCACTGAAGCTTTCTTT; CDR3: CASRVPGGGSTEAFF
size: -; D: TRBD1; V: TRBV7-9; J: TRBJ2-1; DNA: TGTGCCAGCAGCCCTCATACAGGGGGACCCTACAATGAGCAGTTCTTC; CDR3: CASSPHTGGPYNEQFF
size: -; D: -; V: TRBV5-1; J: TRBJ1-1; DNA: TGCGCCAGCAGCTTGGTCCCCAGGGCCGACACTGAAGCTTTCTTT; CDR3: CASSLVPRADTEAFF
size: once; D: TRBD2; V: TRBV28; J: TRBJ2-5; DNA: TGTGCCAGCAGTTTCCCCTTGGGGAGCGGGGGACCCCAAGGGACCCAGTACTTC; CDR3: CASSFPLGSGGPQGTQYF
size: -; D: -; V: TRBV6-6; J: TRBJ2-3; DNA: TGTGCCAGCACCGAACAGGGTAGGACAGATACGCAGTATTTT; CDR3: CASTEQGRTDTQYF
size: -; D: TRBD1; V: TRBV28; J: TRBJ1-6; DNA: TGTGCCAGCAGTCTCCGGGAGCCGACAGGGCTCTATAATTCACCCCTCCACTTT; CDR3: CASSLREPTGLYNSPLHF
size: -; D: TRBD2; V: TRBV5-5; J: TRBJ2-2; DNA: TGTGCCAGCAGCTTGGCCGTCGTCGGTAGCGGGGGTACGAACACCGGGGAGCTGTTTTTT; CDR3: CASSLAVVGSGGTNTGELFF
size: once; D: -; V: TRBV18; J: TRBJ2-7; DNA: TGTGCCAGCTCATCGGGCCAGGGGACACCCTACGAGCAGTACTTC; CDR3: CASSSGQGTPYEQYF
size: -; D: TRBD2; V: TRBV5-4; J: TRBJ2-3; DNA: TGTGCCAGCAGCCCGGGGCGGGGGGGCCGCGGAGATACGCAGTATTTT; CDR3: CASSPGRGGRGDTQYF
size: few; D: -; V: TRBV4-1; J: TRBJ2-5; DNA: TGCGCCAGCAGCCAAGGCCGGAGTGGGGAGACCCAGTACTTC; CDR3: CASSQGRSGETQYF
size: -; D: -; V: TRBV30; J: TRBJ1-1; DNA: TGTGCCTGGGGAACAGGGCCGAACACTGAAGCTTTCTTT; CDR3: CAWGTGPNTEAFF
size: -; D: TRBD2; V: TRBV18; J: TRBJ2-1; DNA: TGTGCCAGCTCACTAGCGGGGGAAGGCTACAATGAGCAGTTCTTC; CDR3: CASSLAGEGYNEQFF
size: -; D: TRBD1; V: TRBV29-1; J: TRBJ2-7; DNA: TGCAGCGTTCCTGACAGGGGGCGCGAAAGGTACGAGCAGTACTTC; CDR3: CSVPDRGRERYEQYF
size: -; D: -; V: TRBV6-5; J: TRBJ2-5; DNA: TGTGCCAGCAAGGGGTCTAGACCCAAAGAGACCCAGTACTTC; CDR3: CASKGSRPKETQYF
size: -; D: TRBD2; V: TRBV18; J: TRBJ2-3; DNA: TGTGCCAGCTCACCAAAAGCGGGGGTTAGCACAGATACGCAGTATTTT; CDR3: CASSPKAGVSTDTQYF
size: -; D: -; V: TRBV7-9; J: TRBJ1-1; DNA: TGTGCCAGCAGCTTGTCGGGGAGGAACACTGAAGCTTTCTTT; CDR3: CASSLSGRNTEAFF
size: -; D: -; V: TRBV5-4; J: TRBJ1-2; DNA: TGTGCCAGCAGCTTAGCCAACAGGGCAGCCAACTATGGCTACACCTTC; CDR3: CASSLANRAANYGYTF
size: -; D: TRBD1; V: TRBV11-2; J: TRBJ1-5; DNA: TGTGCCAGCAGCTCGGCGACAGGGGCCCATCAGCCCCAGCATTTT; CDR3: CASSSATGAHQPQHF
size: -; D: -; V: TRBV18; J: TRBJ1-3; DNA: TGTGCCAGCTCACCGCCAGGGCGAAACACCATATATTTT; CDR3: CASSPPGRNTIYF
size: -; D: TRBD1; V: TRBV2; J: TRBJ1-1; DNA: TGTGCCAGCAGGGGACAGGGAAGTTTGACTGAAGCTTTCTTT; CDR3: CASRGQGSLTEAFF
size: -; D: -; V: TRBV18; J: TRBJ1-6; DNA: TGTGCCAGCCGAAGGGATTCGGCGGGTTCACCCCTCCACTTT; CDR3: CASRRDSAGSPLHF
size: -; D: -; V: TRBV24-1; J: TRBJ1-1; DNA: TGTGCCACCAGTGATTTGTTGGGGACAAAAGCTTTCTTT; CDR3: CATSDLLGTKAFF